These 18 T cell receptor beta chains came from one sample sequenced in a study of blood T cells in healthy people across ages. For the second PCR, which ran for about 7 to 12 cycles, a sample-barcoded 5' primer and a J-beta primer mix were used. TCRdb called the 5' RACE reads again in MiXCR, with one record for every CDR3 protein. The data contain around 790,000 distinct CDR3 sequences, around 43% of them singletons. The sequenced material came from blood. The receptors originated from a man aged 55 to 70 in good health.

The V and J genes are TRBV4-3 and TRBJ2-4; either TRBD1 or TRBD2 may supply D (5 bases each). The J call may be faulty, since TRBJ2-7 better matches the DNA end. The CDR3 is made up of 15 amino acids. Per the germline V gene, CDR1 is LGHNA and CDR2 is YSLEER. CDR3 amino acids: CASSQEVLGEYEQYF. The CDR3 coding sequence is TGCGCCAGCAGCCAAGAGGTTTTGGGGGAATACGAGCAGTACTTC.

CDR3 DNA: TGTGCCAGCAGCTTAGAACGCCAGGGGGGGAACAATGAGCAGTACTTC. Protein product: CASSLERQGGNNEQYF. V and J are TRBV7-8 and TRBJ2-5; D possibly matches TRBD1 or TRBD2 (7 bases each). This CDR3 region has 16 residues. The germline gives CDR1 SGHVS, CDR2 FQNEAQ. The V end lost 1 base, the J end lost 11 bases, and 23 bases lay between the germline ends.

This clonotype was recorded at least ten times. The chain joins TRBV7-6 to TRBJ2-7, with D unclear. CDR3 size: 14 residues. The germline CDR1 and CDR2 sequences are SGHVS and FNYEAQ. Trimming shortened V by 1 base and J by 5 bases, and 12 bases separated the two germline ends. CDR3 region: CASSLGARSNEQYF. The CDR3 DNA follows: TGTGCCAGCAGCTTAGGTGCCAGGTCGAACGAGCAGTACTTC.

This clonotype has just a few counts. This sequence joins TRBV12-3 or TRBV12-4 and TRBJ2-7, with D tentatively TRBD1 (7 bases). The V and J ends lost 8 bases and 4 bases respectively, with 18 bases between them. The CDR3 runs to 14 residues. CDR3 DNA: TGTGCCAGCCGCCAGGGGGGCGAGATATACGAGCAGTACTTC. Translated: CASRQGGEIYEQYF.

The chain employs TRBV7-2 and TRBJ2-5; D is unresolved. The J call is uncertain, as TRBJ2-7 better fits the DNA end. This CDR3 region has 15 residues. Germline values: CDR1 SGHTA, CDR2 FQGNSA. CDR3 in amino acids: CASSHLSDVTYEQYF. In nucleotides, the CDR3 is TGTGCCAGCAGCCATTTATCGGACGTTACCTACGAGCAGTACTTC.

In DNA form, the CDR3 reads TGTGCCAGCAGCCAAGTAGGGGAATCACCCCTCCACTTT. It is translated as CASSQVGESPLHF. V usage is TRBV3-1 and J usage is TRBJ1-6, with D perhaps TRBD1 (5 bases). From germline, CDR1 is LGHDT and CDR2 YNNKEL (reference sequence). The CDR3 is 13 amino acids. V was trimmed by 1 base and J by 10 bases, leaving 8 bases between them.

In this sample, this clonotype turned up a few times. A much larger clonotype is one base distant, so this may be a read error. V and J are TRBV6-4 and TRBJ2-5; 12 bases line up with TRBD2. The CDR3 is made up of 15 amino acids. J was trimmed by 11 bases and V by 3 bases; bases with no gene match: 10. The germline CDR1 and CDR2 sequences are MRHNA and SNTAGT. CDR3 bases: TGTGCCAGCAGTGAAGCGACTAGCGGGGGCAATGAGCAGTACTTC. Translation: CASSEATSGGNEQYF.

This chain links TRBV20-1 with TRBJ2-4; 12 bases line up with TRBD1. The J call may be in error: the DNA end matches TRBJ2-7 better. Germline-derived CDR1 and CDR2 are DFQATT and SNEGSKA (reference sequence). The length of the CDR3 is 16 residues. The CDR3 DNA sequence: TGCAGTGCTAGAGGCACGAGGGGACAGGGGGCTTACGAGCAGTACTTC. It codes for CSARGTRGQGAYEQYF.

This clonotype was seen more than once but under ten times. The chain combines TRBV7-2 with TRBJ2-1, with TRBD1 identical over 10 bases. The CDR3 totals 13 residues. The V gene's germline CDR1 is SGHTA and CDR2 FQGNSA. V lost 5 bases and J lost 9; bases outside the gene matches: 4. The CDR3 DNA follows: TGTGCCAGCAGCCCGACAGGGGGCACTGAGCAGTTCTTC. Translating gives CASSPTGGTEQFF.

The gene calls are TRBV6-6 and TRBJ2-6, with 11 bases aligning to TRBD2. Trimming cost V 8 bases and J 2 bases; bases outside gene matches: 8. This CDR3 region has 17 residues. CDR1 is MNHNY and CDR2 is SVGAGI in the germline V gene (reference sequence). The CDR3 DNA follows: TGTGCCAGCGGAAATAGCGGGGGGGCCGCTGGGGCCAACGTCCTGACTTTC. Protein: CASGNSGGAAGANVLTF.

The gene calls are TRBV20-1 and TRBJ2-4, with D possibly called TRBD1 or TRBD2 (5 bases each). The CDR3 spans 14 residues. Trimming left V 3 bases short and J 2 bases short, with 11 bases between. The germline V gene encodes CDR1 DFQATT and CDR2 SNEGSKA (reference sequence). The CDR3 region is CSASRAGTKNIQYF. In nucleotides, the CDR3 is TGCAGTGCTAGCAGGGCCGGGACCAAAAACATTCAGTACTTC.

This clonotype was observed many times. The CDR3 sequence is CASSLGDSTDTQYF. The CDR3 DNA reads TGCGCCAGCAGCTTGGGGGACAGCACAGATACGCAGTATTTT. The chain recombines TRBV5-1 with TRBJ2-3; D tentatively fits TRBD1 or TRBD2 (5 bases each). Per the germline V gene, CDR1 is SGHRS and CDR2 is YFSETQ. This CDR3 is built from 14 residues. Trimming left V 0 bases short and J 0 bases short, with 5 bases between.

V is TRBV11-2 and J is TRBJ2-7, with D perhaps being TRBD1 or TRBD2 (5 bases each). Germline lookup yields CDR1 SGHAT and CDR2 FQNNGV. Trimming pared 5 bases from V and 3 bases from J, leaving 20 bases between. The CDR3 has 16 amino acids. CDR3 in DNA: TGTGCCAGCAGCACCGGGGCCAGGCGAATGGACTACGAGCAGTACTTC. Protein sequence: CASSTGARRMDYEQYF.

The table lists this clonotype with a count of one. This rearrangement joins TRBV4-3 to TRBJ2-5, with D perhaps matching TRBD1 (6 bases). The end of the DNA fits TRBJ2-7 better, so the J call may be wrong. Germline CDR1 reads LGHNA; CDR2 reads YSLEER. The CDR3 runs to 14 residues. The CDR3 region is CASSQAGQPSEQYF. In DNA form, the CDR3 reads TGCGCCAGCAGCCAAGCTGGACAGCCCTCCGAGCAGTACTTC.

This clonotype has just a few counts. V and J are TRBV24-1 and TRBJ2-1; 9 bases are shared with TRBD1. This CDR3 is built from 14 residues. V shed 11 bases, J shed 4 bases, and the junction held 8 bases outside the gene matches. Germline loops: CDR1 KGHDR, CDR2 SFDVKD. As DNA, the CDR3 is TGTGCCAGAACCCACGGGACAGGGTACAATGAGCAGTTCTTC. Its protein product is CARTHGTGYNEQFF.

This clonotype has a handful of counts. The chain employs TRBV7-2 and TRBJ2-7; the match to TRBD1 covers 7 bases. Germline V gene data show CDR1 as SGHTA and CDR2 as FQGNSA. V lost 3 bases to trimming and J lost 7 bases; unmatched junction nucleotides: 12. This CDR3 has 15 residues. The CDR3 DNA reads as TGTGCCAGCAGCTTCTTAGGGGGCGTAGTGAGGGAGCAGTACTTC. Its protein is CASSFLGGVVREQYF.

J is TRBJ2-7 and V is TRBV6-2 or TRBV6-3; no firm D call. Trimming pared 6 bases from V and 2 bases from J, leaving 11 bases between. Germline assignment: CDR1 MNHEY and CDR2 SVGEGT. The CDR3 runs 13 residues. CDR3 residues: CASSLSRTYEQYF. The CDR3 coding sequence is TGTGCCAGCAGCCTGAGTCGCACCTACGAGCAGTACTTC.

This clonotype was observed a handful of times. The genes are TRBV29-1 and TRBJ2-1, with 8 bases lining up with TRBD2. This CDR3 spans 15 amino acids. Germline values: CDR1 SQVTM, CDR2 ANQGSEA. The V gene end was trimmed by 6 bases and the J gene end by 3 bases; junction bases not matched to a gene: 10. This CDR3 is CSVLSGGHHYNEQFF. The CDR3, as DNA: TGCAGCGTCCTCAGCGGGGGCCACCACTACAATGAGCAGTTCTTC.